Following are 32 T cell receptor beta chains from one sample sequenced in a study of patients and donors after allogeneic stem cell transplantation. In TCRdb, the RT-PCR reads were re-called with MiXCR into one record per CDR3 protein. The table includes approximately 150,000 distinct CDR3 sequences, about 30% detected once. Sequenced sample: blood, either unsorted or a sorted T cell fraction (not recorded which). Every receptor here comes from a human donor who was either an allogeneic HSCT recipient or a stem cell or donor lymphocyte infusion donor (not recorded which). It is not recorded whose cells these are; they may come from a transplant donor.

The chain links TRBV27 to TRBJ2-1; the match to TRBD2 covers 8 bases. J was trimmed by 4 bases and V by 3 bases; bases with no gene match: 2. From germline, CDR1 is MNHEY and CDR2 SMNVEV (reference sequence). This CDR3 is built from 14 residues. The CDR3 sequence is CASSLGLGYNEQFF. As DNA, the CDR3 is TGTGCCAGCAGTTTGGGACTAGGTTACAATGAGCAGTTCTTC.

The rearrangement joins TRBV28 to TRBJ2-5, with no clear D. Trimming removed 2 bases at V and 0 bases at J, with 13 bases between. The CDR3 is 16 amino acids. Per germline, CDR1 MDHEN and CDR2 SYDVKM. CDR3 protein: CASSLPGFGHQETQYF. CDR3 nucleotide sequence: TGTGCCAGCAGTTTACCCGGTTTCGGCCACCAAGAGACCCAGTACTTC. Drawing the rest from reference TRBV28 and TRBJ2-5, the complete variable domain is DVKVTQSSRYLVKRTGEKVFLECVQDMDHENMFWYRQDPGLGLRLIYFSYDVKMKEKGDIPEGYSVSREKKERFSLILESASTNQTSMYLCASSLPGFGHQETQYFGPGTRLLVL.

This clonotype was counted only a few times. This sequence joins TRBV6-2 or TRBV6-3 and TRBJ2-7, with 7 bases fitting TRBD1. Germline values: CDR1 MNHEY, CDR2 SVGEGT. The V and J ends lost 8 bases and 0 bases, in that order; junction bases with no gene match: 7. The CDR3 covers 14 residues. The CDR3 sequence: CASRPWTGSYEQYF. The CDR3 DNA is TGTGCCAGCCGACCCTGGACAGGCTCCTACGAGCAGTACTTC.

This sequence joins TRBV20-1 and TRBJ2-2; D is possibly TRBD1 (5 bases). Germline V gene sequence: CDR1 DFQATT, CDR2 SNEGSKA (reference sequence). Trimming left V 3 bases short and J 0 bases short, with 11 bases between. This CDR3 has 15 amino acids. The CDR3 sequence is CSARGPRANTGELFF. The CDR3 nucleotides are TGCAGTGCTAGGGGTCCCAGGGCGAACACCGGGGAGCTGTTTTTT.

The chain links TRBV7-9 to TRBJ1-2; no clear D gene. Germline V gives CDR1 SEHNR, CDR2 FQNEAQ (reference sequence). CDR3 length equals 12 residues. V lost 1 base to trimming and J lost 4 bases, with 4 bases between them. The CDR3 sequence is CASSLEVYGYTF. CDR3 coding DNA: TGTGCCAGCAGCTTAGAAGTCTATGGCTACACCTTC. Full variable domain (remainder filled in from reference TRBV7-9 and TRBJ1-2): DTGVSQNPRHKITKRGQNVTFRCDPISEHNRLYWYRQTLGQGPEFLTYFQNEAQLEKSRLLSDRFSAERPKGSFSTLEIQRTEQGDSAMYLCASSLEVYGYTFGSGTRLTVV.

This clonotype was seen more than once but under ten times. The chain employs TRBV6-5 and TRBJ2-7, with no clear D. From germline, CDR1 is MNHEY and CDR2 SVGAGI. Trimming stripped 4 bases from V and 0 bases from J, with 7 bases between. The CDR3 has 13 amino acids. CDR3 bases: TGTGCCAGCAGTTCGATGAGCTCCTACGAGCAGTACTTC. Translation gives CASSSMSSYEQYF.

The table lists this clonotype with a few counts. The J gene is TRBJ1-2, the V gene TRBV7-9, with TRBD1 as a possible D gene (6 bases). CDR1 and CDR2 (germline): SEHNR, FQNEAQ (reference sequence). The CDR3 sequence is 18 residues long. The V and J ends lost 4 bases and 5 bases respectively, with 26 bases between them. The CDR3 is CASSSLDRDTLTLYGYTF. For the CDR3, the DNA is TGTGCCAGCAGCTCCCTGGATAGGGACACCTTGACTTTATATGGCTACACCTTC.

This clonotype showed up many times. The J gene is TRBJ1-5, the V gene TRBV28, with D uncertain. This CDR3 is 14 amino acids long. The germline V gene has CDR1 MDHEN and CDR2 SYDVKM. V lost 5 bases and J 1 base, leaving 9 bases between the germline ends. The CDR3 bases are TGTGCCAGCAGTCCCCCGGACAGCAATCAGCCCCAGCATTTT. Its protein product is CASSPPDSNQPQHF.

The table lists this clonotype with a few counts. V usage is TRBV10-3 and J usage is TRBJ2-4; D could derive from TRBD1 or TRBD2 (6 bases each). The CDR3 totals 18 residues. V was trimmed by 0 bases and J by 1 base, leaving 16 bases between them. Germline CDR1 reads ENHRY; CDR2 reads SYGVKD. The CDR3 sequence is CAISESSGAGIAKNIQYF. DNA for the CDR3: TGTGCCATCAGTGAGTCATCGGGGGCAGGGATCGCCAAAAACATTCAGTACTTC.

V and J are TRBV6-2 or TRBV6-3 and TRBJ2-2; 10 positions agree with TRBD2. V shed 5 bases, J shed 1 base, and the junction held 4 bases outside the gene matches. The CDR3 spans 16 residues. Germline lookup yields CDR1 MNHEY and CDR2 SVGEGT. Written as DNA, the CDR3 is TGTGCCAGCAGTACCCCTAGCGGGAGGAACACCGGGGAGCTGTTTTTT. Translating gives CASSTPSGRNTGELFF.

J is TRBJ2-1 and V is TRBV24-1, with 9 bases fitting TRBD2. V was clipped by 8 bases and J by 7 bases; unmatched bases: 14. Looked up from germline, CDR1 is KGHDR and CDR2 is SFDVKD. There are 16 residues in the CDR3. In nucleotides, the CDR3 is TGTGCCACCATTCGCGGGAGGGTCCAGGCGATGAATGAGCAGTTCTTC. This gives the protein CATIRGRVQAMNEQFF.

This clonotype showed up just a few times. The V call is TRBV7-9, the J call TRBJ2-3; TRBD2 aligns across 14 bases. In germline, CDR1 is SEHNR, CDR2 FQNEAQ (reference sequence). The ends lost 5 bases at V and 5 bases at J; junction bases unmatched: 6. This CDR3 spans 16 amino acids. The CDR3 nucleotides read TGTGCCAGCAGCCGGACTAGCGGGAGGCTCAGAGATACGCAGTATTTT. Encoded protein: CASSRTSGRLRDTQYF.

The V gene is TRBV6-5, the J gene TRBJ2-2; D gene unclear. The V end was cut by 7 bases, the J end by 4 bases, with 13 bases between. The CDR3 loop spans 14 amino acids. Per germline, CDR1 MNHEY and CDR2 SVGAGI. The CDR3 loop is CASKGPPITGELFF. CDR3 coding DNA: TGTGCCAGCAAAGGGCCCCCGATCACCGGGGAGCTGTTTTTT.

The V call is TRBV4-1, the J call TRBJ2-2; maybe TRBD1 (5 bases). The CDR3 extends over 14 amino acids. In germline, CDR1 is MGHRA, CDR2 YSYEKL. Trimming left V 2 bases short and J 7 bases short, with 11 bases between. CDR3 protein: CASSQQGRVGELFF. The CDR3 nucleotides read TGCGCCAGCAGCCAACAGGGAAGGGTCGGGGAGCTGTTTTTT.

The chain couples TRBV19 to TRBJ2-1; 7 bases match TRBD2. The CDR3 is 19 amino acids. The V and J ends lost 5 bases and 0 bases, in that order; junction bases with no gene match: 16. Germline loops: CDR1 LNHDA, CDR2 SQIVND (reference sequence). This CDR3 reads CASSSSTSWSPSSYNEQFF. As DNA, the CDR3 is TGTGCCAGTAGTTCATCGACTAGCTGGTCACCCAGCTCCTACAATGAGCAGTTCTTC.

This clonotype was seen a few times. The chain links TRBV12-3 or TRBV12-4 to TRBJ2-5; 7 bases agree with TRBD1. After removal of 5 bases from V and 0 bases from J, the junction contained 15 bases not matched to a gene. This CDR3 is built from 18 residues. CDR3 protein: CASSGLDRKKGHQETQYF. The CDR3 region has the DNA TGTGCCAGCAGTGGGTTGGACAGGAAAAAGGGGCACCAAGAGACCCAGTACTTC.

The genes are TRBV7-2 and TRBJ2-5; D remains ambiguous. CDR3 length: 11 amino acids. Germline V gene sequence: CDR1 SGHTA, CDR2 FQGNSA. The V end lost 5 bases, the J end lost 4 bases, and 5 bases lay between the germline ends. The CDR3 bases are TGTGCCAGCAGCCCAACAGAGACCCAGTACTTC. The encoded protein is CASSPTETQYF.

This clonotype was found many times. V gene TRBV5-1 combines with J gene TRBJ1-6; TRBD1 agrees at 7 bases. Germline V lookup: CDR1 SGHRS, CDR2 YFSETQ. This CDR3 is 15 amino acids long. Unmatched junction bases numbered 6, after V lost 5 bases and J lost 4 bases. The chain's CDR3 is CASSRQGEYNSPLHF. Here the CDR3 DNA reads TGCGCCAGCAGTCGCCAGGGGGAATATAATTCACCCCTCCACTTT.

The V call is TRBV5-8, the J call TRBJ2-5; 7 bases are a match to TRBD1. V trimming: 1 base; J trimming: 4 bases; junction bases outside the gene matches: 10. Germline V gene sequence: CDR1 SGHTS, CDR2 YDEGEE. This CDR3 comprises 16 residues. The CDR3 is CASSLSVGQVGETQYF. The CDR3 bases are TGTGCCAGCAGCTTGTCCGTCGGACAGGTCGGAGAGACCCAGTACTTC.

The genes are TRBV29-1 and TRBJ2-7; 7 bases are shared with TRBD2. The V gene end was trimmed by 2 bases and the J gene end by 4 bases; junction bases not matched to a gene: 5. Germline V gene lookup returns CDR1 SQVTM and CDR2 ANQGSEA. The CDR3 is made up of 13 amino acids. CDR3 DNA sequence: TGCAGCGTTGAAAAGCTAGCGGCTTACGAGCAGTACTTC. Protein: CSVEKLAAYEQYF.

The rearrangement uses TRBV2 and TRBJ2-7; a possible D gene is TRBD2 (5 bases). V was trimmed by 10 bases and J by 1 base, leaving 8 bases between them. CDR3 length: 11 amino acids. CDR1 and CDR2 from the germline V gene are SNHLY and FYNNEI. The CDR3 sequence is CANTRSYEQYF. In DNA, the CDR3 is TGTGCCAACACTAGATCCTACGAGCAGTACTTC.

There are a few counts of this clonotype. The chain is built from TRBV5-1 and TRBJ2-7; TRBD1 or TRBD2 may be the D gene (5 bases each). Trimming took off 1 base at V and 3 bases at J, with 11 bases between the two ends. The CDR3 spans 14 residues. Germline V gene lookup returns CDR1 SGHRS and CDR2 YFSETQ. For the CDR3, the DNA is TGCGCCAGCAGCTTGACAGGCGAGGGCTACGAGCAGTACTTC. Its translation is CASSLTGEGYEQYF.

A single count supports this clonotype. This chain connects TRBV5-1 to TRBJ2-7, with 8 bases aligning to TRBD1. From germline, CDR1 is SGHRS and CDR2 YFSETQ. This CDR3 is 15 amino acids long. J lost 0 bases, V lost 4 bases, and 6 bases had no gene match. CDR3 residues: CASSGRDRNSYEQYF. In DNA, the CDR3 is TGCGCCAGCAGCGGCCGGGACAGGAACTCCTACGAGCAGTACTTC.

This clonotype was picked up a small number of times. At one end, the junction sequence differs from germline, possibly due to a read error. The gene calls are TRBV9 and TRBJ2-4; possibly TRBD1 for D (5 bases). In germline, CDR1 is SGDLS, CDR2 YYNGEE. The CDR3 loop spans 16 amino acids. The CDR3 DNA is TGTGCCAGCAGCCCTCGAGCAGGGATGCCCAATAACATTCAGTACTTC. This codes for CASSPRAGMPNNIQYF.

Worth noting for this clonotype: This may arise from a read error, as a much more abundant clone is one base away. V and J are TRBV27 and TRBJ1-5, with D uncertain. The CDR3 runs 13 residues. V was pared by 4 bases and J by 0 bases, with 4 bases between. Germline-derived CDR1 and CDR2 are MNHEY and SMNVEV (reference sequence). The DNA for the CDR3 is TGTGCCAGCAGTTGGTATAGCAATCAGCCCCAGCATTTT. Its translation: CASSWYSNQPQHF.

The V call is TRBV9, the J call TRBJ2-6; 7 nucleotides match TRBD1. Looked up from germline, CDR1 is SGDLS and CDR2 is YYNGEE. V dropped 1 base and J dropped 4; count of bases not matched to a gene: 8. This CDR3 contains 17 residues. CDR3 sequence reads: CASSVFDRATGANVLTF. The CDR3 nucleotides are TGTGCCAGCAGCGTATTCGACAGGGCGACCGGGGCCAACGTCCTGACTTTC. Variable domain in full (rest from reference TRBV9 and TRBJ2-6): DSGVTQTPKHLITATGQRVTLRCSPRSGDLSVYWYQQSLDQGLQFLIQYYNGEERAKGNILERFSAQQFPDLHSELNLSSLELGDSALYFCASSVFDRATGANVLTFGAGSRLTVL.

This sequence joins TRBV20-1 and TRBJ2-7; D may be TRBD2 (7 bases). CDR1 is DFQATT, CDR2 SNEGSKA, per germline (reference sequence). The CDR3 is made up of 12 amino acids. CDR3 coding DNA: TGCAGCACCGGGGGGCCGGTCTACGAGCAGTACTTC. It translates to CSTGGPVYEQYF.

The rearrangement links TRBV10-3 to TRBJ2-7, with D possibly matching TRBD1 (6 bases). The CDR3 runs to 14 residues. Trimming pared 0 bases from V and 6 bases from J, leaving 12 bases between. Germline loops: CDR1 ENHRY, CDR2 SYGVKD. The CDR3 sequence is CAISESRGNIEQYF. CDR3 sequence (DNA): TGTGCCATCAGTGAGTCGAGGGGGAACATCGAGCAGTACTTC.

This clonotype has only a few counts. This sequence joins TRBV6-5 and TRBJ1-2; D ambiguous. From germline, CDR1 is MNHEY and CDR2 SVGAGI. This CDR3 spans 12 amino acids. V lost 11 bases and J lost 5, with 15 bases in between. Written as DNA, the CDR3 is TGTGCCCAACGAGGGTTTAAATATGGCTACACCTTC. This sequence encodes CAQRGFKYGYTF.

The gene calls are TRBV14 and TRBJ2-1; D is possibly TRBD1 (5 bases). V lost 0 bases, J lost 0 bases, and 12 bases lay in between. The CDR3 totals 17 residues. Germline V gene data show CDR1 as SGHDN and CDR2 as FVKESK. CDR3 in amino acids: CASSQDPFRVSYNEQFF. The CDR3 DNA sequence: TGTGCCAGCAGCCAAGATCCTTTCAGGGTCTCCTACAATGAGCAGTTCTTC.

This clonotype has a handful of counts. This chain connects TRBV12-3 or TRBV12-4 to TRBJ1-6; perhaps TRBD1 as D (5 bases). The length of the CDR3 is 16 residues. V shed 3 bases and J shed 7 bases, with 16 bases lying between them. CDR3 nucleotides: TGTGCCAGCAGTTTTTCACTGGGACTTGACAATTCACCCCTCCACTTT. This sequence encodes CASSFSLGLDNSPLHF.

This clonotype has ten or more counts. The genes are TRBV12-3 or TRBV12-4 and TRBJ1-6; TRBD1 matches at 9 bases. V gave up 3 bases and J gave up 8 bases; unmatched junction bases: 8. The CDR3 loop spans 16 amino acids. CDR3 in DNA: TGTGCCAGCAGTTTCCGCCTCTGGGACAGGGATTCACCCCTCCACTTT. Translated, it gives CASSFRLWDRDSPLHF.